These 7 T cell receptor beta chains originate from one sample sequenced in a study of shared clonotypes between healthy human individuals. Method: immunoSEQ multiplex PCR; TCRdb's copy keeps in-frame clones and lacks some. Of around 2.3 million clones in the sample, 90% to 97% were seen once. Source material: naive CD4+ T cells sorted from blood. Subset indicated: CD45RA+ positively selected. Source of these receptors: a man aged 18 to 30 in good health.

The J gene is TRBJ1-4, the V gene TRBV11-1, with D possibly TRBD1 on 6 matching bases. CDR1 is SGHAT and CDR2 is FQDESV in the germline V gene (reference sequence). This CDR3 region has 16 residues. Trimming took 2 bases from V and 3 from J, leaving 13 bases between them. CDR3 DNA sequence: TGTGCCAGCAGCTTAACACCCGGGACATCTAATGAAAAACTGTTTTTT. Translation gives CASSLTPGTSNEKLFF.

V gene TRBV15 combines with J gene TRBJ2-7; TRBD1 or TRBD2 may be the D gene (5 bases each). CDR1 LNHNV and CDR2 YYDKDF come from the germline V gene (reference sequence). The ends were cut back, 0 bases at V and 6 bases at J, with 18 bases in the middle. CDR3 length: 16 residues. This CDR3 is CATSRDGRPRDREQYF. The DNA for the CDR3 is TGTGCCACCAGCAGAGATGGGCGCCCACGGGACCGCGAGCAGTACTTC.

The rearrangement links TRBV18 to TRBJ2-1; TRBD2 might be the D (5 bases). The CDR3 extends over 11 amino acids. Trimming took off 6 bases at V and 9 bases at J, with 9 bases between the two ends. CDR1 and CDR2 from the germline V gene are KGHSH and LQKENI. This CDR3 is CASSGGGEQFF. CDR3 in DNA: TGTGCCAGCTCCGGAGGTGGTGAGCAGTTCTTC.

This clone was seen a single time. The V call is TRBV18, the J call TRBJ2-1; 14 bases match TRBD2. Germline V gene sequence: CDR1 KGHSH, CDR2 LQKENI. The CDR3 has 17 residues. J was trimmed by 9 bases and V by 3 bases; bases with no gene match: 10. CDR3 amino acids: CASSPLETSGRVGEQFF. DNA of the CDR3: TGTGCCAGCTCACCTTTAGAGACTAGCGGGAGGGTTGGTGAGCAGTTCTTC.

This clone was observed a few times. The chain couples TRBV4-1 to TRBJ2-5, with D uncertain. Trimming stripped 0 bases from V and 4 bases from J, with 12 bases between. CDR3 length: 15 amino acids. Germline lookup yields CDR1 MGHRA and CDR2 YSYEKL. CDR3 sequence: CASSQDQTDRETQYF. CDR3 DNA: TGCGCCAGCAGCCAAGATCAAACAGATAGAGAGACCCAGTACTTC.

The chain recombines TRBV5-1 with TRBJ2-7; the match to TRBD1 covers 12 bases. The V and J ends lost 5 bases and 6 bases, in that order; junction bases with no gene match: 6. This CDR3 contains 14 residues. Per germline, CDR1 SGHRS and CDR2 YFSETQ. The CDR3 loop is CASSSGTGGFEQYF. In nucleotides, the CDR3 is TGCGCCAGCAGTTCCGGGACAGGGGGCTTCGAGCAGTACTTC. Full variable domain (missing parts from reference TRBV5-1 and TRBJ2-7): KAGVTQTPRYLIKTRGQQVTLSCSPISGHRSVSWYQQTPGQGLQFLFEYFSETQRNKGNFPGRFSGRQFSNSRSEMNVSTLELGDSALYLCASSSGTGGFEQYFGPGTRLTVT.

V usage is TRBV4-1 and J usage is TRBJ2-1, with 11 bases identical to TRBD2. The CDR3 is 14 residues long. Per the germline V gene, CDR1 is MGHRA and CDR2 is YSYEKL. Trimming took 8 bases from V and 7 from J; bases not matched to a gene: 7. Here the CDR3 DNA reads TGCGCCAGCTCAAGACTAGCGGGGTATAATGAGCAGTTCTTC. The encoded protein is CASSRLAGYNEQFF.